The 9 T cell receptor beta chains listed next were all sequenced from one sample in a study of shared clonotypes between healthy human individuals (dated by TCRdb to 2018 to 2021). Library preparation was by the immunoSEQ multiplex PCR assay. TCRdb limited this immuneACCESS table to in-frame rearrangements with V and J called. A share of clones is missing; checked studies link under half to unresolved V genes, and the rest is unexplained. The sample table shows about 2 million clones, and over 85% are seen once. Of the sample, 1.2% is held by the ten largest clones. For the CD8 naive samples, CD45RO-negative cells were positively selected for CCR7, yielding a CD45RA+CCR7+ population from which TemRA cells were excluded. Sequenced material: naive CD8+ T cells sorted from blood. The cell subset or site label for this specimen denotes: CD45RA+CCR7+. All receptors derive from a man between 18 and 29 years old in good health.

This chain connects TRBV11-2 to TRBJ2-5; either TRBD1 or TRBD2 may supply D (5 bases each). CDR3 length equals 13 residues. Germline assignment: CDR1 SGHAT and CDR2 FQNNGV. The V gene lost 5 bases and the J gene lost 5 bases, with 12 bases spanning the gap. DNA of the CDR3: TGTGCCAGCAGCCTCACCTGGGGGGAGACCCAGTACTTC. Protein: CASSLTWGETQYF.

In DNA form, the CDR3 reads TGTGCCAGTAGTATAGATTCGACCAGGGAGGGGGAAAATCAGCCCCAGCATTTT. Translated: CASSIDSTREGENQPQHF. This sequence joins TRBV19 and TRBJ1-5; a possible D gene is TRBD1 (6 bases). V was shortened by 0 bases and J by 4 bases, with 19 bases between the two germline ends. CDR3 size: 18 residues. The germline gives CDR1 LNHDA, CDR2 SQIVND (reference sequence).

V is TRBV5-6 and J is TRBJ2-1; the D gene is possibly TRBD2 (5 bases). The CDR3 totals 15 residues. Trimming removed 4 bases at V and 0 bases at J, with 11 bases between. Germline CDR1 SGHDT, CDR2 YYEEEE. This CDR3 is CASSMSGISYNEQFF. The CDR3 DNA reads TGTGCCAGCAGCATGTCCGGGATCTCCTACAATGAGCAGTTCTTC.

This clone was seen once. The sample contains more than one DNA sequence encoding this CDR3. The chain carries TRBV4-1 and TRBJ1-3; D not resolved. Trimming stripped 1 base from V and 2 bases from J, with 3 bases between. The length of the CDR3 is 13 residues. Germline CDR1 reads MGHRA; CDR2 reads YSYEKL. CDR3 sequence (DNA): TGCGCCAGCAGCCAAGGCCCTGGAAACACCATATATTTT. Translating it yields CASSQGPGNTIYF.

The gene calls are TRBV5-4 and TRBJ2-3; 9 bases map to TRBD2. Germline loops: CDR1 SGHNT, CDR2 YYREEE (reference sequence). Trimming at V came to 0 bases and at J to 3 bases, leaving 8 bases not matched to a gene. This CDR3 has 17 amino acids. Here the CDR3 DNA reads TGTGCCAGCAGCTTGGATCCTAGCGGGATTCAAACAGATACGCAGTATTTT. Translating it yields CASSLDPSGIQTDTQYF.

This sequence joins TRBV28 and TRBJ2-7; 8 bases are shared with TRBD1. This CDR3 spans 14 amino acids. Losses at the gene ends were 4 bases for V and 3 bases for J; bases not matched to a gene: 5. Germline V gene sequence: CDR1 MDHEN, CDR2 SYDVKM. Written as DNA, the CDR3 is TGTGCCAGCAGTTCACAGGGGGGAATCTACGAGCAGTACTTC. Its translation is CASSSQGGIYEQYF.

This chain connects TRBV27 to TRBJ2-3; TRBD1 aligns across 7 bases. Germline V lookup: CDR1 MNHEY, CDR2 SMNVEV (reference sequence). With 5 bases clipped from V and 6 bases from J, the junction kept 11 bases outside the gene matches. This CDR3 comprises 15 residues. This CDR3 reads CASSGGTDNWDTQYF. CDR3 bases: TGTGCCAGCAGTGGTGGGACAGACAATTGGGATACGCAGTATTTT.

The chain joins TRBV11-1 to TRBJ2-2; either TRBD1 or TRBD2 may fit D (5 bases each). CDR3 length: 15 residues. V gave up 4 bases and J gave up 7 bases, with 16 bases separating them. CDR1 SGHAT and CDR2 FQDESV come from the germline V gene (reference sequence). In nucleotides, the CDR3 is TGTGCCAGCAGCTCGGATCGGGGCTTTGGCGGGGAGCTGTTTTTT. Protein: CASSSDRGFGGELFF. The full variable domain, its missing parts supplied by reference TRBV11-1 and TRBJ2-2, is EAEVAQSPRYKITEKSQAVAFWCDPISGHATLYWYRQILGQGPELLVQFQDESVVDDSQLPKDRFSAERLKGVDSTLKIQPAELGDSAMYLCASSSDRGFGGELFFGEGSRLTVL.

This rearrangement joins TRBV11-2 to TRBJ1-2; D unresolved. Trimming cost V 0 bases and J 6 bases, with 11 bases left between them. Germline V CDR1 and CDR2: SGHAT, FQNNGV. CDR3 length: 14 residues. The CDR3 region is CASSLDPDSHGYTF. The DNA for the CDR3 is TGTGCCAGCAGCTTAGATCCGGACTCCCATGGCTACACCTTC. Combining the CDR3 with reference TRBV11-2 and TRBJ1-2 gives the whole variable domain EAGVAQSPRYKIIEKRQSVAFWCNPISGHATLYWYQQILGQGPKLLIQFQNNGVVDDSQLPKDRFSAERLKGVDSTLKIQPAKLEDSAVYLCASSLDPDSHGYTFGSGTRLTVV.